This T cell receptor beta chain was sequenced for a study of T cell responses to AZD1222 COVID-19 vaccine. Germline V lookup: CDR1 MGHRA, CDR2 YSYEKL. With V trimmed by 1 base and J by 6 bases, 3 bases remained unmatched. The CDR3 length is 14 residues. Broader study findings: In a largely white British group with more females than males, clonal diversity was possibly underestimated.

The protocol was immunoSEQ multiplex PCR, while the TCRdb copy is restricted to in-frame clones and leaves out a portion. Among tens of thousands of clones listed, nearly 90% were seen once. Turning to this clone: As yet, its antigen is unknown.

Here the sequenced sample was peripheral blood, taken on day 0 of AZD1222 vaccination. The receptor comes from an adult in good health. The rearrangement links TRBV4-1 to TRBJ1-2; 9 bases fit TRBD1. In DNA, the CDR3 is TGCGCCAGCAGCCAAGGACAGGGGGTAAATGGCTACACCTTC. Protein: CASSQGQGVNGYTF.